These 14 T cell receptor beta chains originate from one sample sequenced in a study of vaccination and CD4 T cells after COVID-19. Their antigen targets remain unknown. Time point here: late sampling 161 to 241 days after vaccination in a few convalescent patients. Treatment of the sample: roughly 10-day PBMC culture with coronavirus spike peptide pools or control peptides (ViraFEST assay). Researchers used the Oncomine TCR Beta short-read assay to sequence DNA from cultured CD4+ T cells. Each CDR3 protein gets one entry after TCRdb re-called the PCR reads with MiXCR. The repertoire consists of around 25,000 distinct CDR3 sequences, with 28% occurring once and the leading ten covering around 7.4%. The sample consisted of CD4+ T cells from blood, cultured in vitro, taken about 7 months after SARS-CoV-2 vaccination. These receptors were collected from a human donor who had recovered from COVID-19.

The chain recombines TRBV20-1 with TRBJ1-4; the D gene is possibly TRBD1 (5 bases). CDR3 size: 14 residues. Germline CDR1 reads DFQATT; CDR2 reads SNEGSKA (reference sequence). Trimming pared 8 bases from V and 4 bases from J, leaving 17 bases between. In nucleotides, the CDR3 is TGCAGTACGAAGAGCCATGGGGGTAATGAAAAACTGTTTTTT. Its protein is CSTKSHGGNEKLFF.

In its sample, this clonotype was seen a few times. The chain joins TRBV6-5 to TRBJ2-5; D uncertain. This CDR3 is built from 14 residues. V lost 0 bases and J lost 1, with 6 bases in between. The germline gives CDR1 MNHEY, CDR2 SVGAGI. Written as DNA, the CDR3 is TGTGCCAGCAGTTACTCACACCTCCAAGAGACCCAGTACTTC. As protein: CASSYSHLQETQYF.

This clonotype was counted only a few times. The chain couples TRBV19 to TRBJ1-6; the D gene is possibly TRBD1 (5 bases). This CDR3 is built from 15 residues. CDR1 is LNHDA, CDR2 SQIVND, per germline (reference sequence). The V end was cut by 6 bases, the J end by 3 bases, with 12 bases between. The CDR3 is CASRLRDGYNSPLHF. The CDR3 DNA reads TGTGCCAGTAGGCTCCGGGACGGCTATAATTCACCCCTCCACTTT.

This clonotype occurred a few times. The chain links TRBV7-2 to TRBJ2-3; D not certain. Germline V gives CDR1 SGHTA, CDR2 FQGNSA. Trimming left V 1 base short and J 7 bases short, with 12 bases between. The CDR3 contains 14 residues. The CDR3 nucleotides read TGTGCCAGCAGCTTAGAGCCACGCCTTAATACGCAGTATTTT. Translating gives CASSLEPRLNTQYF.

The genes are TRBV11-2 and TRBJ2-7, with 9 bases that match TRBD1. Germline CDR1 and CDR2: SGHAT and FQNNGV. The V and J ends lost 2 bases and 5 bases, in that order; junction bases with no gene match: 10. The CDR3 runs to 16 residues. CDR3 DNA sequence: TGTGCCAGCAGCTTAAGGCCCCGGGACAGGGCGGACGAGCAGTACTTC. Protein product: CASSLRPRDRADEQYF. Full variable domain (missing parts from reference TRBV11-2 and TRBJ2-7): EAGVAQSPRYKIIEKRQSVAFWCNPISGHATLYWYQQILGQGPKLLIQFQNNGVVDDSQLPKDRFSAERLKGVDSTLKIQPAKLEDSAVYLCASSLRPRDRADEQYFGPGTRLTVT.

The rearrangement joins TRBV29-1 to TRBJ2-7; TRBD1 or TRBD2 may be the D gene (5 bases each). The CDR3 covers 19 residues. The germline V gene has CDR1 SQVTM and CDR2 ANQGSEA. V was pared by 6 bases and J by 7 bases, with 37 bases between. CDR3 sequence reads: CSVTDVTGPRGTKVREQYF. CDR3 coding DNA: TGCAGCGTGACGGACGTGACGGGACCCCGGGGCACCAAGGTACGGGAGCAGTACTTC.

The chain carries TRBV20-1 and TRBJ2-5; TRBD2 matches at 15 bases. The junction had 7 bases not matched to a gene; V was cut back by 4 bases and J by 4 bases. The CDR3 has 16 residues. Per the germline V gene, CDR1 is DFQATT and CDR2 is SNEGSKA (reference sequence). The CDR3 region is CSAMTGTSGRRETQYF. Here the CDR3 DNA reads TGCAGTGCTATGACCGGGACTAGCGGGAGGAGAGAGACCCAGTACTTC.

This clonotype appeared a few times. This sequence joins TRBV7-2 and TRBJ2-6; tentative D call: TRBD1 (5 bases). The V gene's germline CDR1 is SGHTA and CDR2 FQGNSA. The CDR3 is 17 amino acids. Between the trimmed V and J ends, which lost 5 bases and 0 bases, there was a span of 14 bases. The CDR3: CASSPTGRASGANVLTF. The CDR3 coding sequence is TGTGCCAGCAGCCCTACCGGCAGGGCCTCTGGGGCCAACGTCCTGACTTTC.

This clonotype was counted only a few times. The chain uses TRBV7-3 and TRBJ2-1; D is undetermined. The germline V and J ends were trimmed by 3 bases and 4 bases, with 7 bases remaining between them. Germline V gene data show CDR1 as SGHTA and CDR2 as FQGTGA. This CDR3 is built from 13 residues. Here the CDR3 reads CASSLGPYNEQFF. In DNA, the CDR3 is TGTGCCAGCAGCTTGGGTCCGTACAATGAGCAGTTCTTC.

This clonotype showed up just a few times. The chain employs TRBV25-1 and TRBJ2-5, with D unresolved. The CDR3 is 14 residues long. V was shortened by 6 bases and J by 1 base, with 12 bases between the two germline ends. The germline CDR1 and CDR2 sequences are MGHDK and SYGVNS. The CDR3 DNA reads TGTGCCAGCAGCGAGAGGACGGTCCAAGAGACCCAGTACTTC. This gives the protein CASSERTVQETQYF.

This clonotype has just a few counts. The J gene is TRBJ2-7, the V gene TRBV20-1, with 12 nucleotides matching TRBD2. V was pared by 1 base and J by 5 bases, with 9 bases of the junction left unmatched. Germline V lookup: CDR1 DFQATT, CDR2 SNEGSKA (reference sequence). The CDR3 sequence is 16 residues long. The CDR3 nucleotides read TGCAGTGCTAGAGCTCCCACTAGCGGGAGGTTTGACGAGCAGTACTTC. Translation: CSARAPTSGRFDEQYF.

This clonotype is labeled medium-sized. V is TRBV7-9 and J is TRBJ2-1; 8 bases align to TRBD2. This CDR3 is built from 15 residues. The V and J ends lost 5 bases and 0 bases, in that order; junction bases with no gene match: 3. From germline, CDR1 is SEHNR and CDR2 FQNEAQ (reference sequence). CDR3 region: CASSVSGTSYNEQFF. The CDR3, as DNA: TGTGCCAGCAGCGTTAGCGGGACCTCCTACAATGAGCAGTTCTTC. Complete variable domain (other parts from reference TRBV7-9 and TRBJ2-1): DTGVSQNPRHKITKRGQNVTFRCDPISEHNRLYWYRQTLGQGPEFLTYFQNEAQLEKSRLLSDRFSAERPKGSFSTLEIQRTEQGDSAMYLCASSVSGTSYNEQFFGPGTRLTVL.

This clonotype turned up a few times. The chain carries TRBV6-1 and TRBJ2-1, with 10 positions matching TRBD2. This CDR3 is built from 16 residues. Germline CDR1 is MNHNS and CDR2 is SASEGT. Trimming at V came to 8 bases and at J to 4 bases, leaving 11 bases not matched to a gene. As DNA, the CDR3 is TGTGCCAGCTCCGGACATGGGACTAGCGTATACAATGAGCAGTTCTTC. Protein product: CASSGHGTSVYNEQFF.

This clonotype was seen more than once but under ten times. The V call is TRBV20-1, the J call TRBJ2-7; TRBD2 matches at 11 bases. Germline V lookup: CDR1 DFQATT, CDR2 SNEGSKA (reference sequence). The V gene end was trimmed by 5 bases and the J gene end by 5 bases; junction bases not matched to a gene: 11. This CDR3 is 15 amino acids long. CDR3 amino acids: CSAGTSGQGRHEQYF. CDR3 sequence (DNA): TGCAGTGCTGGGACTAGCGGACAAGGGAGACACGAGCAGTACTTC.